This T cell receptor beta chain was observed in a study of T cells in localized non-small cell lung cancer. In regard to this clone: Its matching antigen is unknown.

Study-wide results and caveats: Of the tissues analyzed, uninvolved adjacent lung showed maximal T cell clonality, greater than tumor. Greater T cell density in blood accompanied longer overall survival. In adjacent lung appeared a median around 54 of the top 100 tumor clones.

The assay was immunoSEQ multiplex PCR, and TCRdb's table has in-frame clones only and misses some. This table holds roughly 1,400 clones, around a quarter found once. The source of this sequence is a man aged 35-69 years with stage III lung adenocarcinoma. Material: normal lung tissue next to the tumor, obtained before any cancer treatment.

The CDR3 here is CASSSGLAGLTDTQYF. DNA of the CDR3: TGTGCCAGCAGTTCTGGACTAGCGGGACTCACAGATACGCAGTATTTT. This sequence joins TRBV6-8 and TRBJ2-3, with TRBD2 matching 12 bases. The CDR3 has 16 amino acids. The V gene's germline CDR1 is MNHGY and CDR2 SAAAGT. The trim removed 4 bases at V and 2 bases at J, leaving 4 bases unmatched.